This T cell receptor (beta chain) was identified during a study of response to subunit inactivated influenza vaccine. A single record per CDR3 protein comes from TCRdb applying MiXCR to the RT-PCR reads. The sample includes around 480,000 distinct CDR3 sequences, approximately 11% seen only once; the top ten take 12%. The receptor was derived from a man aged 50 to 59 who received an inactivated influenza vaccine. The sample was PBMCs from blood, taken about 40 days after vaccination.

The CDR3: CASSPQGMGEQFF. The CDR3 nucleotides are TGTGCCAGCAGCCCCCAGGGGATGGGTGAGCAGTTCTTC. V gene TRBV4-2 combines with J gene TRBJ2-1; TRBD1 might be the D (6 bases). Germline-derived CDR1 and CDR2 are LGHNA and YNFKEQ. V lost 4 bases to trimming and J lost 9 bases, with 13 bases between them. This CDR3 has 13 residues.